This entry lists 18 T cell receptor beta chains sequenced from one sample in a study of OX40 agonist ivuxolimab in advanced cancers. Assay used: immunoSEQ multiplex PCR; TCRdb lists only in-frame clones, some missing. The top ten clones hold just over 0.75% of a sample with fewer than 100,000 clones, more than 75% of them seen once. Here the sequenced sample was CD4+ or CD8+ T cells sorted from blood, taken in a trial of the OX40 agonist ivuxolimab. These receptors were obtained from an adult with an advanced solid tumor such as melanoma, head and neck, liver or kidney cancer.

The chain recombines TRBV19 with TRBJ2-2; D uncertain. CDR1 LNHDA and CDR2 SQIVND come from the germline V gene (reference sequence). CDR3 length: 12 amino acids. With 3 bases removed from V and 4 bases from J, the gap between germline ends came to 3 bases. The CDR3 DNA sequence: TGTGCCAGTAGTATTTCCACCGGGGAGCTGTTTTTT. It is translated as CASSISTGELFF. The full variable domain, its missing parts supplied by reference TRBV19 and TRBJ2-2, is DGGITQSPKYLFRKEGQNVTLSCEQNLNHDAMYWYRQDPGQGLRLIYYSQIVNDFQKGDIAEGYSVSREKKESFPLTVTSAQKNPTAFYLCASSISTGELFFGEGSRLTVL.

This rearrangement joins TRBV6-1 to TRBJ1-1; 7 positions match TRBD1. There are 15 residues in the CDR3. Germline V gives CDR1 MNHNS, CDR2 SASEGT. Trimming took 6 bases from V and 4 from J; bases not matched to a gene: 11. This CDR3 reads CASRVTGEPGTEAFF. In DNA, the CDR3 is TGTGCCAGCAGAGTCACAGGGGAGCCAGGCACTGAAGCTTTCTTT.

The rearrangement joins TRBV4-2 to TRBJ2-5; 15 nucleotides agree with TRBD2. CDR1 LGHNA and CDR2 YNFKEQ come from the germline V gene. V lost 4 bases to trimming and J lost 5 bases; unmatched junction nucleotides: 8. The CDR3 runs to 17 residues. The DNA for the CDR3 is TGTGCCAGCAGCCCGCGGGGACTAGCGGGAGGACGGGAGACCCAGTACTTC. Translation: CASSPRGLAGGRETQYF.

This clone has only a few counts. The chain is built from TRBV30 and TRBJ1-1, with a tentative D call TRBD1 (5 bases). This CDR3 has 15 residues. The V and J ends lost 3 bases and 2 bases respectively, with 16 bases between them. Germline CDR1 GTSNPN, CDR2 SVGIG (reference sequence). CDR3 region: CAWRRGGWGNTEAFF. The CDR3 bases are TGTGCCTGGAGACGGGGCGGGTGGGGAAACACTGAAGCTTTCTTT.

The rearrangement joins TRBV19 to TRBJ1-2, with TRBD1 matching 8 bases. Trimming at V came to 4 bases and at J to 3 bases, leaving 4 bases not matched to a gene. The germline CDR1 and CDR2 sequences are LNHDA and SQIVND (reference sequence). The CDR3 loop spans 14 amino acids. The CDR3 here is CASSTGQGDYGYTF. DNA of the CDR3: TGTGCCAGTAGTACCGGACAGGGAGACTATGGCTACACCTTC.

The chain combines TRBV5-1 with TRBJ2-7; 7 bases are shared with TRBD2. The germline gives CDR1 SGHRS, CDR2 YFSETQ. V shed 3 bases and J 6 bases; nucleotides not matched to a gene: 9. This CDR3 region has 14 residues. The CDR3 is CASSWGGRAGEQYF. CDR3 bases: TGCGCCAGCAGCTGGGGCGGGAGAGCGGGCGAGCAGTACTTC. The variable domain in full, with the rest retrieved from reference TRBV5-1 and TRBJ2-7, is KAGVTQTPRYLIKTRGQQVTLSCSPISGHRSVSWYQQTPGQGLQFLFEYFSETQRNKGNFPGRFSGRQFSNSRSEMNVSTLELGDSALYLCASSWGGRAGEQYFGPGTRLTVT.

J is TRBJ1-1 and V is TRBV7-8, with 7 bases that match TRBD1. V dropped 5 bases and J dropped 0; count of bases not matched to a gene: 3. The V gene's germline CDR1 is SGHVS and CDR2 FQNEAQ. This CDR3 has 14 residues. This CDR3 reads CASSPGQMNTEAFF. CDR3 DNA: TGTGCCAGCAGCCCGGGACAGATGAACACTGAAGCTTTCTTT.

The rearrangement links TRBV2 to TRBJ2-3; either TRBD1 or TRBD2 may fit D (6 bases each). Trimming removed 8 bases at V and 1 base at J, with 16 bases between. There are 15 residues in the CDR3. Germline V lookup: CDR1 SNHLY, CDR2 FYNNEI. In nucleotides, the CDR3 is TGTGCCAGCCGCCAAAGGGGGGCCGGCACAGATACGCAGTATTTT. Amino acids: CASRQRGAGTDTQYF.

The table lists this clone with a count of one. J is TRBJ2-1 and V is TRBV5-1; the D gene is possibly TRBD2 (5 bases). The CDR3 runs 14 residues. Trimming removed 4 bases from V and 6 bases from J, with 14 bases in between. Germline V gene lookup returns CDR1 SGHRS and CDR2 YFSETQ. In DNA form, the CDR3 reads TGCGCCAGCAGCCTAGCCCGGGTGCGCAATGAGCAGTTCTTC. Amino acid sequence: CASSLARVRNEQFF.

V gene TRBV7-8 combines with J gene TRBJ2-1; D is perhaps TRBD2 (7 bases). This CDR3 is built from 15 residues. The V and J ends lost 4 bases and 6 bases respectively, with 16 bases between them. Germline values: CDR1 SGHVS, CDR2 FQNEAQ. CDR3 nucleotide sequence: TGTGCCAGCAGCTATCCCTTTAGGGGGGGCAATGAGCAGTTCTTC. This encodes CASSYPFRGGNEQFF.

CDR3 bases: TGCAGCGTTGGGGGCCGGGGAGGGATGAGCACAGATACGCAGTATTTT. Translated: CSVGGRGGMSTDTQYF. The J gene is TRBJ2-3, the V gene TRBV29-1; TRBD2 agrees at 7 bases. This CDR3 has 16 residues. In germline, CDR1 is SQVTM, CDR2 ANQGSEA. After removal of 4 bases from V and 0 bases from J, the junction contained 10 bases not matched to a gene.

This clone was observed once. The chain joins TRBV29-1 to TRBJ2-7, with D possibly being TRBD1 (6 bases). Germline loops: CDR1 SQVTM, CDR2 ANQGSEA. This CDR3 spans 15 amino acids. V was trimmed by 2 bases and J by 3 bases, leaving 17 bases between them. CDR3 DNA sequence: TGCAGCGTTGAAAGCCGCGGCAGGGGTTACTACGAGCAGTACTTC. Its translation: CSVESRGRGYYEQYF.

The rearrangement uses TRBV4-1 and TRBJ2-2, with D perhaps assigned TRBD1 or TRBD2 (5 bases each). The CDR3 loop spans 15 amino acids. V lost 3 bases and J 1 base, leaving 9 bases between the germline ends. In germline, CDR1 is MGHRA, CDR2 YSYEKL. DNA for the CDR3: TGCGCCAGCAGCCACGTTGGGGGGAACACCGGGGAGCTGTTTTTT. The encoded protein is CASSHVGGNTGELFF.

A single count supports this clone. The chain joins TRBV19 to TRBJ2-1, with TRBD2 identical over 10 bases. Germline V lookup: CDR1 LNHDA, CDR2 SQIVND (reference sequence). CDR3 length: 16 residues. With V trimmed by 1 base and J by 6 bases, 6 bases remained unmatched. CDR3 in amino acids: CASSIGEREGLNEQFF. CDR3 sequence (DNA): TGTGCCAGTAGTATAGGGGAGCGGGAGGGCCTCAATGAGCAGTTCTTC.

The chain is built from TRBV5-1 and TRBJ2-4; 7 bases are a match to TRBD2. J lost 3 bases, V lost 7 bases, and 7 bases had no gene match. Germline lookup yields CDR1 SGHRS and CDR2 YFSETQ. This CDR3 spans 14 amino acids. The CDR3 DNA follows: TGCGCCAGCCGACGGGGGGAGGTCAAAAACATTCAGTACTTC. Amino acids: CASRRGEVKNIQYF.

The chain combines TRBV6-6 with TRBJ2-7; no reliable D call. CDR1 and CDR2 from the germline V gene are MNHNY and SVGAGI (reference sequence). V dropped 5 bases and J dropped 4 bases, with 9 bases sitting between them. The CDR3 runs to 12 residues. The CDR3 nucleotides read TGTGCCAGCAGTCCCCGAAGGTACGAGCAGTACTTC. This translates into CASSPRRYEQYF.

The chain has TRBV6-5 and TRBJ1-1; D remains ambiguous. Germline loops: CDR1 MNHEY, CDR2 SVGAGI. CDR3 length: 14 amino acids. The germline V and J ends were trimmed by 1 base and 1 base, with 7 bases remaining between them. The CDR3 spells CASSYLSGNTEAFF. CDR3 bases: TGTGCCAGCAGTTACTTGTCTGGGAACACTGAAGCTTTCTTT.

The gene calls are TRBV7-8 and TRBJ2-2; 7 bases map to TRBD1. The length of the CDR3 is 13 residues. V dropped 6 bases and J dropped 6; count of bases not matched to a gene: 4. Looked up from germline, CDR1 is SGHVS and CDR2 is FQNEAQ. Here the CDR3 reads CASRATGAGELFF. CDR3 DNA: TGTGCCAGCAGAGCCACAGGGGCCGGGGAGCTGTTTTTT.